One and the same sample provided the 9 T cell receptor beta chains below, sequenced in a study of vaccination effects on CD4 cells after COVID-19. Sequencing used immunoSEQ multiplex PCR; TCRdb keeps in-frame clones, though not all of them. The repertoire holds tens of thousands of clones, with roughly three quarters as singletons. Antigen-specific CD4+ T cells were expanded with viral peptide pools in the ViraFEST assay before sequencing. CD4+ T cells were isolated after less than 13 days of culture. Having tested negative for nucleocapsid antibodies, the vaccine recipients showed no prior SARS-CoV-2 infection. Antigen specificity for these receptors is unknown. This specimen was CD4+ T cells from PBMCs cultured with HCoV-NL63 spike peptides, taken before COVID-19 vaccination. These TCRs come from a human donor who received a COVID-19 vaccine.

This clone was detected a few times. The V gene is TRBV5-1, the J gene TRBJ1-2; D unresolved. V lost 1 base and J 1 base, leaving 8 bases between the germline ends. Germline lookup yields CDR1 SGHRS and CDR2 YFSETQ. This CDR3 is built from 14 residues. CDR3 loop: CASSLSNSNYGYTF. CDR3 coding DNA: TGCGCCAGCAGCTTGTCTAACAGTAACTATGGCTACACCTTC.

The V and J genes are TRBV4-3 and TRBJ2-7; no clear D. There are 13 residues in the CDR3. Germline V gene data show CDR1 as LGHNA and CDR2 as YSLEER. The V and J ends lost 3 bases and 6 bases respectively, with 12 bases between them. The CDR3 bases are TGCGCCAGCAGCCAGCAGTTGGGAACCGAGCAGTACGTC. Amino acids: CASSQQLGTEQYV.

This chain joins TRBV6-6 and TRBJ2-3; TRBD1 aligns across 8 bases. Germline lookup yields CDR1 MNHNY and CDR2 SVGAGI (reference sequence). The CDR3 length is 16 residues. Trimming at V came to 6 bases and at J to 0 bases, leaving 8 bases not matched to a gene. CDR3 coding DNA: TGTGCCAGCAGCTTTGGACAGGGTAGTAGCACAGATACGCAGTATTTT. Translated, it gives CASSFGQGSSTDTQYF.

J is TRBJ1-2 and V is TRBV6-5; 9 bases map to TRBD1. V lost 2 bases, J lost 0 bases, and 4 bases stayed unmatched. The V gene's germline CDR1 is MNHEY and CDR2 SVGAGI. The CDR3 sequence is 16 residues long. This chain's CDR3 is CASSYVRTGANYGYTF. In DNA, the CDR3 is TGTGCCAGCAGTTACGTACGGACAGGGGCTAACTATGGCTACACCTTC.

The chain uses TRBV27 and TRBJ1-6, with 10 bases that match TRBD1. This CDR3 comprises 15 residues. Looked up from germline, CDR1 is MNHEY and CDR2 is SMNVEV (reference sequence). The V segment lost 4 bases and the J segment 8 bases; nucleotides outside the gene matches: 5. CDR3: CASSSWTGGDSPLHF. CDR3 bases: TGTGCCAGCAGTTCCTGGACAGGGGGAGATTCACCCCTCCACTTT.

The chain has TRBV5-1 and TRBJ2-5; D is unclear. From germline, CDR1 is SGHRS and CDR2 YFSETQ. The CDR3 covers 13 residues. V was clipped by 3 bases and J by 4 bases, with 10 bases between them. The CDR3 bases are TGCGCCAGCAGCTCCGGACGTCTAGAGACCCAGTACTTC. It codes for CASSSGRLETQYF.

The chain uses TRBV10-3 and TRBJ2-7, with 9 bases aligning to TRBD1. The CDR3 is 16 amino acids. From germline, CDR1 is ENHRY and CDR2 SYGVKD. V was pared by 3 bases and J by 1 base, with 7 bases of the junction left unmatched. CDR3 nucleotide sequence: TGTGCCATCAGTGACCCCGGGACAGGGAGGTCCTACGAGCAGTACGTC. It encodes CAISDPGTGRSYEQYV.

The chain couples TRBV14 to TRBJ1-1; tentative D call: TRBD1 (6 bases). Per germline, CDR1 SGHDN and CDR2 FVKESK. The CDR3 runs to 14 residues. Trimming removed 1 base from V and 4 bases from J, with 10 bases in between. CDR3 protein: CASSQVRGLTEAFF. The CDR3 DNA is TGTGCCAGCAGCCAAGTCCGGGGGCTCACTGAAGCTTTCTTT.

This rearrangement joins TRBV5-1 to TRBJ2-2, with 8 nucleotides matching TRBD2. CDR3 length: 17 amino acids. Germline trimming cut 4 bases from V and 1 base from J; bases unmatched to any gene: 9. CDR1 and CDR2 from the germline V gene are SGHRS and YFSETQ. CDR3 amino acids: CASSRRASGGNTGELFF. The CDR3 DNA is TGCGCCAGCAGCCGGCGGGCGAGCGGGGGGAACACCGGGGAGCTGTTTTTT.